Each of the 31 T cell receptor beta chains below was sequenced from the same sample in a study of T-cell reconstitution after alpha-beta-depleted transplantation in children. Unique molecular identifiers were used in preparing the TCRbeta library. MiXCR was run by TCRdb on the PCR reads, yielding one entry per CDR3 protein. The data show 350,000 to 450,000 distinct CDR3 sequences, 10% to 15% seen once. The input for sequencing was PBMCs, taken from the stem cell graft. The receptors come from a human donor who donated a stem cell graft to a child with Fanconi anemia.

The genes are TRBV20-1 and TRBJ2-7; 10 nucleotides line up with TRBD1. The junction had 12 bases not matched to a gene; V was cut back by 0 bases and J by 1 base. The CDR3 is 18 residues long. Germline V gene lookup returns CDR1 DFQATT and CDR2 SNEGSKA (reference sequence). The CDR3 region has the DNA TGCAGTGCTAGAGACCCTGGAGCCGGGACAGGGGTATCCTACGAGCAGTACTTC. It specifies CSARDPGAGTGVSYEQYF.

The rearrangement links TRBV30 to TRBJ2-7, with D uncertain. CDR3 size: 12 residues. The V gene's germline CDR1 is GTSNPN and CDR2 SVGIG (reference sequence). The V end lost 3 bases, the J end lost 4 bases, and 10 bases lay between the germline ends. CDR3: CAWSQQEYEQYF. CDR3 nucleotide sequence: TGTGCCTGGAGCCAGCAGGAGTACGAGCAGTACTTC.

This clonotype was counted many times. The J gene is TRBJ1-1, the V gene TRBV20-1; D uncertain. V was clipped by 5 bases and J by 3 bases, with 10 bases between them. This CDR3 is 12 amino acids long. Germline V gene lookup returns CDR1 DFQATT and CDR2 SNEGSKA (reference sequence). In DNA, the CDR3 is TGCAGTGCTCCTTATGGGGACACTGAAGCTTTCTTT. Its translation: CSAPYGDTEAFF.

This clonotype was detected a few times. The V call is TRBV6-2 or TRBV6-3, the J call TRBJ1-1; no firm D call. The germline V gene encodes CDR1 MNHEY and CDR2 SVGEGT. V shed 2 bases and J shed 4 bases, with 14 bases lying between them. The length of the CDR3 is 15 residues. This chain's CDR3 is CASSYEGAPGTEAFF. DNA of the CDR3: TGTGCCAGCAGTTACGAGGGAGCGCCAGGCACTGAAGCTTTCTTT.

Ten or more counts support this clonotype. The chain recombines TRBV20-1 with TRBJ1-5; 7 bases are shared with TRBD1. The CDR3 is 14 amino acids. CDR1 is DFQATT, CDR2 SNEGSKA, per germline (reference sequence). Trimming at V came to 7 bases and at J to 1 base, leaving 7 bases not matched to a gene. The CDR3 coding sequence is TGCAGTGTTAACAAACAGGGGAGCAATCAGCCCCAGCATTTT. It encodes CSVNKQGSNQPQHF.

The J gene is TRBJ1-2, the V gene TRBV28, with 7 bases that match TRBD1. The CDR3 contains 12 residues. Trimming removed 4 bases from V and 8 bases from J; junction bases left unmatched: 4. Per the germline V gene, CDR1 is MDHEN and CDR2 is SYDVKM. The CDR3 DNA follows: TGTGCCAGCAGTTCCGGGACAGCAGGCTACACCTTC. As protein: CASSSGTAGYTF.

The chain recombines TRBV12-3 or TRBV12-4 with TRBJ1-2; D uncertain. The CDR3 contains 14 residues. Deletions cut 6 bases from V and 0 bases from J, with 11 bases between. CDR3 in amino acids: CASSLPRTNYGYTF. The CDR3 DNA is TGTGCCAGCAGCCTGCCCAGGACTAACTATGGCTACACCTTC.

This rearrangement joins TRBV20-1 to TRBJ2-5; D is possibly TRBD2 (5 bases). The CDR3 totals 10 residues. Germline CDR1 reads DFQATT; CDR2 reads SNEGSKA (reference sequence). Trimming took off 6 bases at V and 7 bases at J, with 9 bases between the two ends. The CDR3 coding sequence is TGCAGTGCCTTGGCGGGGACCCAGTACTTC. Its protein is CSALAGTQYF.

This CDR3 reads CASSPRNSPLHF. For the CDR3, the DNA is TGTGCCAGCTCACCACGTAATTCACCCCTCCACTTT. This chain uses TRBV18 with TRBJ1-6; D is unresolved. The V gene's germline CDR1 is KGHSH and CDR2 LQKENI. CDR3 length: 12 amino acids. V lost 1 base and J 6 bases, leaving 1 base between the germline ends.

The V and J genes are TRBV29-1 and TRBJ2-7, with 7 bases lining up with TRBD1. Germline trimming cut 6 bases from V and 5 bases from J; bases unmatched to any gene: 4. Germline assignment: CDR1 SQVTM and CDR2 ANQGSEA. CDR3 size: 11 residues. CDR3 amino acids: CSVLQGDEQYF. CDR3 in DNA: TGCAGCGTACTCCAGGGGGACGAGCAGTACTTC.

This clonotype occurred a few times. The chain links TRBV27 to TRBJ2-1, with a tentative D call TRBD2 (5 bases). The V end lost 0 bases, the J end lost 9 bases, and 9 bases lay between the germline ends. From germline, CDR1 is MNHEY and CDR2 SMNVEV (reference sequence). This CDR3 region has 13 residues. The CDR3 region has the DNA TGTGCCAGCAGTTTATCGAGCAGCGGTGAGCAGTTCTTC. This encodes CASSLSSSGEQFF.

This clonotype was counted a few times. V usage is TRBV27 and J usage is TRBJ2-7, with 9 bases fitting TRBD2. V lost 4 bases, J lost 0 bases, and 7 bases stayed unmatched. CDR1 and CDR2 from the germline V gene are MNHEY and SMNVEV (reference sequence). The CDR3 is made up of 16 amino acids. CDR3 residues: CASSSPTSGSSYEQYF. CDR3 coding DNA: TGTGCCAGCAGTTCCCCGACTAGCGGCAGCTCCTACGAGCAGTACTTC.

In its sample, this clonotype was seen a few times. This chain joins TRBV4-2 and TRBJ2-1, with 7 bases aligning to TRBD1. V gave up 0 bases and J gave up 2 bases; unmatched junction bases: 1. The CDR3 consists of 15 residues. Germline CDR1 LGHNA, CDR2 YNFKEQ. The CDR3 sequence: CASSQDQGAYNEQFF. CDR3 nucleotides: TGTGCCAGCAGCCAAGATCAGGGGGCCTACAATGAGCAGTTCTTC.

This clonotype was recorded a few times. The chain links TRBV20-1 to TRBJ1-4, with D uncertain. Per the germline V gene, CDR1 is DFQATT and CDR2 is SNEGSKA (reference sequence). This CDR3 has 11 residues. V shed 3 bases and J shed 10 bases, with 9 bases lying between them. CDR3 in amino acids: CSASKAGKLFF. The CDR3 bases are TGCAGTGCTAGCAAAGCGGGAAAACTGTTTTTT.

The rearrangement links TRBV30 to TRBJ1-2; D gene ambiguous. V was pared by 3 bases and J by 2 bases, with 10 bases between. CDR1 GTSNPN and CDR2 SVGIG come from the germline V gene (reference sequence). The CDR3 length is 13 residues. CDR3 in DNA: TGTGCCTGGAGGACACCCGTAAACTATGGCTACACCTTC. This encodes CAWRTPVNYGYTF.

This clonotype was counted only a few times. The chain employs TRBV11-2 and TRBJ2-1; no reliable D call. The CDR3 runs 16 residues. The germline V gene has CDR1 SGHAT and CDR2 FQNNGV. Trimming left V 5 bases short and J 7 bases short, with 21 bases between. CDR3 in amino acids: CASSRIALHWGNEQFF. Here the CDR3 DNA reads TGTGCCAGCAGCCGTATAGCCCTCCATTGGGGAAATGAGCAGTTCTTC.

This clonotype came up many times. The chain joins TRBV10-1 to TRBJ2-2, with D possibly called TRBD1 or TRBD2 (6 bases each). V shed 4 bases and J shed 2 bases, with 11 bases lying between them. The CDR3 is made up of 15 amino acids. Per germline, CDR1 WNHNN and CDR2 SYGVQD (reference sequence). The CDR3 reads CASSAGAFNTGELFF. The CDR3, as DNA: TGCGCCAGCAGTGCGGGGGCCTTTAACACCGGGGAGCTGTTTTTT.

The chain employs TRBV6-2 or TRBV6-3 and TRBJ2-5; TRBD1 is a possible D gene (6 bases). The V end lost 6 bases, the J end lost 2 bases, and 13 bases lay between the germline ends. The length of the CDR3 is 14 residues. Germline V gene sequence: CDR1 MNHEY, CDR2 SVGEGT. In nucleotides, the CDR3 is TGTGCCAGCAGCAAACAGGGTTTACAAGAGACCCAGTACTTC. This translates into CASSKQGLQETQYF.

V gene TRBV7-2 combines with J gene TRBJ1-5, with unresolved D. Germline CDR1 is SGHTA and CDR2 is FQGNSA. V shed 3 bases and J shed 5 bases, with 11 bases lying between them. The CDR3 loop spans 14 amino acids. The DNA for the CDR3 is TGTGCCAGCAGCTTCGACGTCCTGTATCAGCCCCAGCATTTT. As protein: CASSFDVLYQPQHF. The full variable domain, its missing parts supplied by reference TRBV7-2 and TRBJ1-5, is GAGVSQSPSNKVTEKGKDVELRCDPISGHTALYWYRQSLGQGLEFLIYFQGNSAPDKSGLPSDRFSAERTGGSVSTLTIQRTQQEDSAVYLCASSFDVLYQPQHFGDGTRLSIL.

This clonotype has only a few counts. As DNA, the CDR3 is TGTGCCAGCAGCCCGTCCGGCGGGGGGAGGGATGAGCAGTTCTTC. Translating it yields CASSPSGGGRDEQFF. This chain links TRBV3-1 with TRBJ2-1, with 8 bases matching TRBD2. CDR3 length: 15 residues. The V gene's germline CDR1 is LGHDT and CDR2 YNNKEL (reference sequence). Trimming removed 4 bases from V and 8 bases from J; junction bases left unmatched: 10.

In this sample, this clonotype turned up many times. The rearrangement links TRBV29-1 to TRBJ1-1, with D hard to call. This CDR3 is built from 12 residues. The germline V gene has CDR1 SQVTM and CDR2 ANQGSEA. Trimming stripped 3 bases from V and 1 base from J, with 6 bases between. CDR3: CSVDGRNTEAFF. CDR3 DNA: TGCAGCGTTGATGGGCGGAACACTGAAGCTTTCTTT.

A few counts support this clonotype. The chain employs TRBV12-3 or TRBV12-4 and TRBJ1-1; TRBD1 is a possible D gene (5 bases). The CDR3 is 11 residues long. The germline V and J ends were trimmed by 5 bases and 8 bases, with 9 bases remaining between them. DNA of the CDR3: TGTGCCAGCAGTGGCTACAGGGAAGCTTTCTTT. Encoded protein: CASSGYREAFF.

The chain uses TRBV20-1 and TRBJ1-2, with D possibly TRBD1 on 5 matching bases. The V end lost 3 bases, the J end lost 7 bases, and 18 bases lay between the germline ends. The CDR3 spans 14 residues. Germline V gene sequence: CDR1 DFQATT, CDR2 SNEGSKA (reference sequence). The CDR3 sequence: CSASGAHSEGGYTF. In DNA form, the CDR3 reads TGCAGTGCTAGTGGGGCACACAGCGAGGGTGGCTACACCTTC.

The chain has TRBV6-5 and TRBJ2-1; tentatively, D is TRBD1 (7 bases). Looked up from germline, CDR1 is MNHEY and CDR2 is SVGAGI. This CDR3 has 16 residues. V dropped 4 bases and J dropped 5 bases, with 18 bases sitting between them. This chain's CDR3 is CASSSQGGLNNNEQFF. The CDR3 DNA is TGTGCCAGCAGTTCCCAGGGGGGCCTCAATAACAATGAGCAGTTCTTC.

This chain connects TRBV19 to TRBJ1-5; D may be TRBD1 (6 bases). Germline V gives CDR1 LNHDA, CDR2 SQIVND (reference sequence). The CDR3 spans 15 residues. Trimming stripped 3 bases from V and 3 bases from J, with 12 bases between. Here the CDR3 DNA reads TGTGCCAGTAGTATCATGGACAGTTTCAATCAGCCCCAGCATTTT. This sequence encodes CASSIMDSFNQPQHF.

The chain links TRBV20-1 to TRBJ2-1, with TRBD2 as a possible D gene (5 bases). Germline-derived CDR1 and CDR2 are DFQATT and SNEGSKA (reference sequence). The V end lost 0 bases, the J end lost 9 bases, and 9 bases lay between the germline ends. CDR3 length: 12 residues. CDR3 nucleotides: TGCAGTGCTAGAGATCAACGGGGTGAGCAGTTCTTC. It codes for CSARDQRGEQFF.

In its sample, this clonotype was seen many times. The rearrangement uses TRBV12-3 or TRBV12-4 and TRBJ2-3, with 9 bases matching TRBD2. V lost 6 bases and J lost 6; bases outside the gene matches: 16. This CDR3 has 17 residues. CDR3 sequence reads: CASSPDLLAGLLDTQYF. CDR3 in DNA: TGTGCCAGCAGCCCCGACCTACTAGCGGGTTTATTGGATACGCAGTATTTT.

This clonotype was seen only a few times. V and J are TRBV5-1 and TRBJ1-4; D unclear. CDR3 length: 14 amino acids. CDR1 and CDR2 (germline): SGHRS, YFSETQ. V was clipped by 3 bases and J by 4 bases, with 10 bases between them. This CDR3 is CASSSYAGNEKLFF. In DNA form, the CDR3 reads TGCGCCAGCAGCTCTTATGCCGGTAATGAAAAACTGTTTTTT. The full variable domain, in which reference TRBV5-1 and TRBJ1-4 provide the parts outside the CDR3, is KAGVTQTPRYLIKTRGQQVTLSCSPISGHRSVSWYQQTPGQGLQFLFEYFSETQRNKGNFPGRFSGRQFSNSRSEMNVSTLELGDSALYLCASSSYAGNEKLFFGSGTQLSVL.

This clonotype was seen only a few times. The chain joins TRBV4-3 to TRBJ1-1, with 7 bases matching TRBD1. Germline V CDR1 and CDR2: LGHNA, YSLEER. Trimming took 1 base from V and 2 from J; bases not matched to a gene: 7. There are 16 residues in the CDR3. In DNA form, the CDR3 reads TGCGCCAGCAGCCAAGGGGGCGGAGGGGGCAACACTGAAGCTTTCTTT. This sequence encodes CASSQGGGGGNTEAFF.

The CDR3 protein is CASSPGLDGRGTQYF. The DNA for the CDR3 is TGTGCCAGCAGCCCGGGGCTCGACGGCAGGGGTACGCAGTATTTT. V usage is TRBV5-5 and J usage is TRBJ2-3; maybe TRBD1 (6 bases). The CDR3 length is 15 residues. With 4 bases removed from V and 8 bases from J, the gap between germline ends came to 20 bases. CDR1 SGHKS and CDR2 YYEKEE come from the germline V gene (reference sequence).

J is TRBJ2-5 and V is TRBV11-2; a weak D match, TRBD1 (5 bases). Trimming removed 0 bases from V and 0 bases from J, with 32 bases in between. Germline-derived CDR1 and CDR2 are SGHAT and FQNNGV. The CDR3 contains 23 residues. The CDR3 spells CASSLEAKLGVVERIQNQETQYF. For the CDR3, the DNA is TGTGCCAGCAGCTTAGAAGCAAAATTAGGGGTCGTCGAAAGGATTCAAAACCAAGAGACCCAGTACTTC.